This TCR beta chain came from a study of T cell clonality in common variable immunodeficiency. Study-wide results and caveats: Shared TCRbeta clones were fewer between CVID subjects than controls.

This table comes from immunoSEQ multiplex PCR, and its TCRdb copy is limited to in-frame clones, with some not included. The repertoire yields about 32,000 clones, none seen only once; the top ten contain approximately 4.7%. About this clone: What it recognizes is unknown. The read comes to an end 3 residues before the CDR3 does, leaving the germline J gene to fill in the end.

Per germline, CDR1 LNHDA and CDR2 SQIVND (reference sequence). The CDR3 has 17 residues. V was cut by 8 bases and J by 0 bases, with 19 bases left in between. Source material: peripheral blood mononuclear cells. The genes are TRBV19 and TRBJ1-4; D is ambiguous. This clonotype was sampled from a person aged 18 to 70 in good health. The part of the CDR3 DNA that was read is TGTGCCAGTTCCGAGGAGGGTGGGCCGGCAACTAATGAAAAA. Translating gives CASSEEGGPATNEK. The complete CDR3 protein is CASSEEGGPATNEKLFF.